The clone carrying this T cell receptor (beta chain) was detected many times. No antigen is known for it. RNA transcripts yielded amplified TCR beta CDR3 regions. RT-PCR in the first round used HTBI primers; a second-round multiplex PCR followed. TCRdb processed the multiplex PCR reads anew with MiXCR; each CDR3 protein has one entry. The sample records hundreds of thousands of distinct CDR3 sequences, about 21% being singletons. Stable hyperthyroid donors showed no ophthalmopathy during 18 months follow-up. This CDR3 spans 14 amino acids. The V gene's germline CDR1 is DFQATT and CDR2 SNEGSKA (reference sequence). The V gene lost 5 bases and the J gene lost 4 bases, with 12 bases spanning the gap. The sample is drawn from a study of Graves' ophthalmopathy and Graves' hyperthyroidism. Notes on the study in general: For predicting ophthalmopathy progression, the model had around 64% sensitivity and around 72% specificity.

The sequencing sample was made of peripheral blood. This clonotype originated in a woman aged 18-29 years with stable Graves' hyperthyroidism. The chain uses TRBV20-1 and TRBJ1-6; D is undetermined. This CDR3 is CSASRADYNSPLHF. DNA of the CDR3: TGCAGTGCTTCCCGGGCAGATTATAATTCACCCCTCCACTTT.